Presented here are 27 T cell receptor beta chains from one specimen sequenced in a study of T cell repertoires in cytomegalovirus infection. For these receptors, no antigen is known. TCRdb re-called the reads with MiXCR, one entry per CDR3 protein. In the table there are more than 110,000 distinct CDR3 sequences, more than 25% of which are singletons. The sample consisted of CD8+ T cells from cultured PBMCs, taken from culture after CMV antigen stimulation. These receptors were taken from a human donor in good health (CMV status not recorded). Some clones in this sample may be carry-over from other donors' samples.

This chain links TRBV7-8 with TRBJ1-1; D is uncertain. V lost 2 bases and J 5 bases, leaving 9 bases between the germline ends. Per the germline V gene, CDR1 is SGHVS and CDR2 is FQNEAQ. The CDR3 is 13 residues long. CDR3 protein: CASSLLAETEAFF. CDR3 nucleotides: TGTGCCAGCAGCTTACTGGCGGAGACTGAAGCTTTCTTT.

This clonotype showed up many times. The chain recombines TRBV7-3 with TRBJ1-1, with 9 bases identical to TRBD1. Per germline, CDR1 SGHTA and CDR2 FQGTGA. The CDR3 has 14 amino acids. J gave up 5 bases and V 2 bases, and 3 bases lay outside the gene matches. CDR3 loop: CASSLGTGMTEAFF. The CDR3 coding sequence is TGTGCCAGCAGCTTAGGGACAGGGATGACTGAAGCTTTCTTT.

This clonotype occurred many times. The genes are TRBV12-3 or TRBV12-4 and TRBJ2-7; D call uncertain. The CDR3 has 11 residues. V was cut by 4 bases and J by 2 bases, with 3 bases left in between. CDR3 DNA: TGTGCCAGCAGTTCTACCTACGAGCAGTACTTC. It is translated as CASSSTYEQYF.

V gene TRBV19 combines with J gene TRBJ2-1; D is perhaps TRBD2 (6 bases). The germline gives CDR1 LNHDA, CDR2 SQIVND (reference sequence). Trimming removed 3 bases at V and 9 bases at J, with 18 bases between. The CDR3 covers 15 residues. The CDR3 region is CASSMQVAYGGEQFF. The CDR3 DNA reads TGTGCCAGTAGTATGCAGGTTGCGTACGGGGGTGAGCAGTTCTTC.

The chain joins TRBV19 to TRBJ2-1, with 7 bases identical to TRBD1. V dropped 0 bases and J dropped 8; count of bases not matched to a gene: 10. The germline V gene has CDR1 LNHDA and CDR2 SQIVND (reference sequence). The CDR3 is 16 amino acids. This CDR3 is CASSIDPRTGSDEQFF. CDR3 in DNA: TGTGCCAGTAGTATAGATCCGAGGACAGGTTCCGATGAGCAGTTCTTC. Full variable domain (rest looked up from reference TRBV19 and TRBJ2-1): DGGITQSPKYLFRKEGQNVTLSCEQNLNHDAMYWYRQDPGQGLRLIYYSQIVNDFQKGDIAEGYSVSREKKESFPLTVTSAQKNPTAFYLCASSIDPRTGSDEQFFGPGTRLTVL.

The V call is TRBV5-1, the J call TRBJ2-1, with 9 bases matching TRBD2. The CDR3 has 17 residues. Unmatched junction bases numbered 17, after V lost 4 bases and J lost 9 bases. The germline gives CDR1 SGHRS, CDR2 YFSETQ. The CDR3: CASSPEPTSGTSGEQFF. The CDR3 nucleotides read TGCGCCAGCAGCCCAGAACCGACTAGCGGCACAAGCGGTGAGCAGTTCTTC.

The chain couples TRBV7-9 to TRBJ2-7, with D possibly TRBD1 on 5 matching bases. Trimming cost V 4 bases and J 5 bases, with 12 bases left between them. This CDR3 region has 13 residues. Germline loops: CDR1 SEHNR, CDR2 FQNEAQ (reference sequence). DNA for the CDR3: TGTGCCAGCAGCTCTCCCGGCAGGGACGAGCAGTACTTC. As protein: CASSSPGRDEQYF.

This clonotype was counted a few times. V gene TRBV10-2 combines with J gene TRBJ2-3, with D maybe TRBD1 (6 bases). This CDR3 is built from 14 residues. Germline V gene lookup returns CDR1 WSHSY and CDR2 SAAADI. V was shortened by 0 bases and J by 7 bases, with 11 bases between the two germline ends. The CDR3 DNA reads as TGCGCCAGCAGTGAGTCGACAGGTCTACATACGCAGTATTTT. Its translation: CASSESTGLHTQYF.

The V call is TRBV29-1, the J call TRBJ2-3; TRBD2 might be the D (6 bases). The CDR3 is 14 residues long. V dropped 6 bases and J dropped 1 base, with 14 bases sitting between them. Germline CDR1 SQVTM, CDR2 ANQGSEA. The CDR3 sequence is CSVEEGIGTDTQYF. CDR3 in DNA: TGCAGCGTCGAGGAGGGTATAGGCACAGATACGCAGTATTTT.

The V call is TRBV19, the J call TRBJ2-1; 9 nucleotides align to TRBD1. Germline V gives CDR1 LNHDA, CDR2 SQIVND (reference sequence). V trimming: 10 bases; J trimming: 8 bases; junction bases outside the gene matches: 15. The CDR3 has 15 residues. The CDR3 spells CATASPGQGKDEQFF. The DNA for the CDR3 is TGTGCCACCGCCTCGCCGGGACAGGGAAAGGATGAGCAGTTCTTC.

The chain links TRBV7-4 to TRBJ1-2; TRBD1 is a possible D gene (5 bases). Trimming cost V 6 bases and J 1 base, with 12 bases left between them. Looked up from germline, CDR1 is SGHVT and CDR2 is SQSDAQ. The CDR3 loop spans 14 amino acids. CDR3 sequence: CASRGDSFNYGYTF. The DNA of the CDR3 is TGTGCCAGCAGGGGGGACTCTTTTAACTATGGCTACACCTTC.

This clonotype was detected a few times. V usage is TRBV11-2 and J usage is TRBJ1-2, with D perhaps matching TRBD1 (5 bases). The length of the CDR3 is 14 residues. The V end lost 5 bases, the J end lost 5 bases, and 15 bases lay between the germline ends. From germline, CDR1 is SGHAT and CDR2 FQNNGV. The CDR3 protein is CASSPLVGGYGYTF. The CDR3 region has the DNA TGTGCCAGCAGCCCGTTGGTGGGGGGATATGGCTACACCTTC.

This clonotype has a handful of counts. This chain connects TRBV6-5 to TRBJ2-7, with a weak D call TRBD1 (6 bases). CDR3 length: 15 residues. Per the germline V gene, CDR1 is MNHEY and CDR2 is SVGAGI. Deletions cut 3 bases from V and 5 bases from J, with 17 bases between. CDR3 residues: CASSYSAGQIHEQYF. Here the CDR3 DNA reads TGTGCCAGCAGTTATTCCGCTGGACAGATCCACGAGCAGTACTTC.

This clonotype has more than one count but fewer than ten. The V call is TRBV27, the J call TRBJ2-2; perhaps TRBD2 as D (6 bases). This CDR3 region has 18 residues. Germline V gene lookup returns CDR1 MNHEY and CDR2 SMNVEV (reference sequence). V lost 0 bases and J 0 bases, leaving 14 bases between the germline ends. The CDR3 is CASSLSEGTAPNTGELFF. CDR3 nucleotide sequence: TGTGCCAGCAGTTTATCGGAGGGTACGGCCCCGAACACCGGGGAGCTGTTTTTT.

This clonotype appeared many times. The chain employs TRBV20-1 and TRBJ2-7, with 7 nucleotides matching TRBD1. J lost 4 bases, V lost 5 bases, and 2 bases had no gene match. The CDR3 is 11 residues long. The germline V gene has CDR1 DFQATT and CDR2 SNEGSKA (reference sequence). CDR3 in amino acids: CSARQGYEQYF. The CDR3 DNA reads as TGCAGTGCTCGACAGGGTTACGAGCAGTACTTC.

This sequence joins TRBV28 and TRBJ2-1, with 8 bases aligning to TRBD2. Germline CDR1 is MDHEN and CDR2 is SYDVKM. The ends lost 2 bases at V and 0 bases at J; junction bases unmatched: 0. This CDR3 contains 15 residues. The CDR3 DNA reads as TGTGCCAGCAGTTTAGGGACTAGCTCCTACAATGAGCAGTTCTTC. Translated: CASSLGTSSYNEQFF.

CDR3 in DNA: TGTGCCAGCACGCCGAGCTCCTACAATGAGCAGTTCTTC. Protein: CASTPSSYNEQFF. This chain links TRBV6-6 with TRBJ2-1; no clear D. Germline V gene lookup returns CDR1 MNHNY and CDR2 SVGAGI (reference sequence). Deletions cut 7 bases from V and 0 bases from J, with 7 bases between. The CDR3 is 13 residues long.

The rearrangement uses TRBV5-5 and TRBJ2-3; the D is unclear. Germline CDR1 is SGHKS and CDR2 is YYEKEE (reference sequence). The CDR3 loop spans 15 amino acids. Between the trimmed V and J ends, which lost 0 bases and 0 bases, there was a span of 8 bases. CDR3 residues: CASSLVGTSTDTQYF. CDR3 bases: TGTGCCAGCAGCTTGGTCGGCACGAGCACAGATACGCAGTATTTT.

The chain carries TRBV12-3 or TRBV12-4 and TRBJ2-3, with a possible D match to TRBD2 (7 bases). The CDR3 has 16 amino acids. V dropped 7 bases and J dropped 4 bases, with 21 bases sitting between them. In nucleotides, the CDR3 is TGTGCCAGCACCCAAGGGGGGGGGCCGTCGTCAGATACGCAGTATTTT. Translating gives CASTQGGGPSSDTQYF.

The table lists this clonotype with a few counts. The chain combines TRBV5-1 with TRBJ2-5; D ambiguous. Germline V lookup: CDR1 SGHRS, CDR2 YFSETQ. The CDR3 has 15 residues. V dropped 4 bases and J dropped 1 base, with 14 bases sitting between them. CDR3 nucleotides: TGCGCCAGCAGCCCCAGCCCAGGAAGCCAAGAGACCCAGTACTTC. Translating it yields CASSPSPGSQETQYF.

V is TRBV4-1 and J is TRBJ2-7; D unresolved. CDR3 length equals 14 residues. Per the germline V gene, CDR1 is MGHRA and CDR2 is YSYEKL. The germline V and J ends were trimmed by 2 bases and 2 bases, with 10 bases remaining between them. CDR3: CASSQPGRPYEQYF. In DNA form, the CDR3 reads TGCGCCAGCAGCCAACCGGGTCGACCCTACGAGCAGTACTTC.

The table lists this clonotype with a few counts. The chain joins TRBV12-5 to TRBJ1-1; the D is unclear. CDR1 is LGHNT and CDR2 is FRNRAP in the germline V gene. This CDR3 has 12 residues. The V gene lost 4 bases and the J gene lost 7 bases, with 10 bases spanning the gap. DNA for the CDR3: TGTGCTAGTGGTTCCCCCAGCCTTGAAGCTTTCTTT. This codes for CASGSPSLEAFF.

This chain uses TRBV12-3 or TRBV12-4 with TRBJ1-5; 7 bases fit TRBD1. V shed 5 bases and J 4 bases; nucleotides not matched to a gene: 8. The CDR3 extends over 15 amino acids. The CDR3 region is CASSPTGQPNQPQHF. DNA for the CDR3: TGTGCCAGCAGTCCGACGGGACAGCCAAATCAGCCCCAGCATTTT.

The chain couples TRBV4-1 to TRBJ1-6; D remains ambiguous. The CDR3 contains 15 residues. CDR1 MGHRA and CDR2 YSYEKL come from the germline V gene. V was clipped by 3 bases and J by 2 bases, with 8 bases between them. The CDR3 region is CASSQTRAYNSPLHF. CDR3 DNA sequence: TGCGCCAGCAGCCAGACACGGGCCTATAATTCACCCCTCCACTTT.

CDR3 sequence: CASSAGEASTWNSPLHF. The DNA for the CDR3 is TGTGCCAGCAGTGCGGGAGAGGCCTCCACCTGGAATTCACCCCTCCACTTT. J is TRBJ1-6 and V is TRBV2; no definite D call. The germline V and J ends were trimmed by 4 bases and 7 bases, with 20 bases remaining between them. This CDR3 contains 17 residues. From germline, CDR1 is SNHLY and CDR2 FYNNEI.

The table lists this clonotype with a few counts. In nucleotides, the CDR3 is TGTGCCAGCAAAGACAGGGTGGGCACTGAAGCTTTCTTT. This codes for CASKDRVGTEAFF. The rearrangement links TRBV7-6 to TRBJ1-1; 7 bases fit TRBD1. CDR1 is SGHVS, CDR2 FNYEAQ, per germline. The V gene end was trimmed by 7 bases and the J gene end by 4 bases; junction bases not matched to a gene: 6. The CDR3 is made up of 13 amino acids.

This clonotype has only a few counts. The CDR3 protein is CASSPSSGNTIYF. The CDR3 nucleotides read TGCGCCAGCAGCCCGAGTTCTGGAAACACCATATATTTT. The V call is TRBV4-1, the J call TRBJ1-3; D is unresolved. Trimming pared 4 bases from V and 1 base from J, leaving 5 bases between. The CDR3 has 13 amino acids. Germline-derived CDR1 and CDR2 are MGHRA and YSYEKL.